The 6 T cell receptor beta chains reported below all come from one sample, sequenced in a study of metastatic and nonmetastatic thyroid tumors. TCRdb re-analyzed the PCR reads using MiXCR. The profile shows about 46,000 clones, 20% to 25% of them singletons. No treatment had been given to any patient before thyroid surgery. Sequencing input: blood. These receptors were collected from a male donor with papillary thyroid cancer or a benign thyroid nodule (not recorded which). Some clones in this sample may be carry-over from other donors' samples.

This clone was observed many times. The CDR3, as DNA: TGTGCCAGCAGCTTGGTAAGGGGACGAGCAGATACGCAGTATTTT. This sequence encodes CASSLVRGRADTQYF. The J gene is TRBJ2-3, the V gene TRBV5-6; possibly TRBD1 or TRBD2 for D (5 bases each). Germline-derived CDR1 and CDR2 are SGHDT and YYEEEE. The ends were cut back, 0 bases at V and 4 bases at J, with 12 bases in the middle. The CDR3 extends over 15 amino acids.

The chain carries TRBV5-1 and TRBJ2-5; D gene ambiguous. V lost 5 bases and J lost 3, with 17 bases in between. CDR1 and CDR2 (germline): SGHRS, YFSETQ. CDR3 length: 15 amino acids. In DNA form, the CDR3 reads TGCGCCAGCAGACTTACCTTCGGATTAAAAGAGACCCAGTACTTC. Protein: CASRLTFGLKETQYF.

This clone was seen just once. The V and J genes are TRBV11-1 and TRBJ2-7; 8 positions agree with TRBD2. V lost 4 bases and J lost 0; bases outside the gene matches: 8. The CDR3 is 16 residues long. Looked up from germline, CDR1 is SGHAT and CDR2 is FQDESV (reference sequence). CDR3 in amino acids: CASSWTGSGSSYEQYF. DNA of the CDR3: TGTGCCAGCAGCTGGACGGGAAGCGGGAGCTCCTACGAGCAGTACTTC.

V is TRBV6-1 and J is TRBJ1-3; D unclear. This CDR3 comprises 14 residues. Trimming shortened V by 4 bases and J by 0 bases, and 7 bases separated the two germline ends. The V gene's germline CDR1 is MNHNS and CDR2 SASEGT. Here the CDR3 reads CASSVDYSGNTIYF. CDR3 nucleotide sequence: TGTGCCAGCAGTGTGGACTACTCTGGAAACACCATATATTTT.

As regards this clone: Mismatch with germline at one junction end may stem from a read error. The chain has TRBV6-1 and TRBJ1-2, with D tentatively TRBD1 (5 bases). This CDR3 region has 15 residues. Germline assignment: CDR1 MNHNS and CDR2 SASEGT. CDR3: CVSSWETEKYYGYTF. CDR3 sequence (DNA): TGTGTCAGCAGCTGGGAGACAGAGAAGTACTATGGCTACACCTTC.

This clone was counted between two and nine times. V gene TRBV7-8 combines with J gene TRBJ1-1, with D hard to call. CDR1 is SGHVS and CDR2 is FQNEAQ in the germline V gene. The CDR3 runs 16 residues. The V gene lost 5 bases and the J gene lost 1 base, with 17 bases spanning the gap. DNA of the CDR3: TGTGCCAGCAGCCCCCCTTCCCGGCAAAAGAACACTGAAGCTTTCTTT. Translating gives CASSPPSRQKNTEAFF.